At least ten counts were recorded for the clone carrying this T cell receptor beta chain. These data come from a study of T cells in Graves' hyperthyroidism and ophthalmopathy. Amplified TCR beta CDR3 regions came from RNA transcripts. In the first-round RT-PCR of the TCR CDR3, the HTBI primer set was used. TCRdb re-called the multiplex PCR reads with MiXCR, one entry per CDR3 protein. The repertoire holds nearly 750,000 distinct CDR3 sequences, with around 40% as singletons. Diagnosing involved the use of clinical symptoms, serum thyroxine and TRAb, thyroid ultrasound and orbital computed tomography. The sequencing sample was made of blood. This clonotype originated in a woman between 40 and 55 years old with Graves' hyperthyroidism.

CDR3 sequence: CASSRSYGYTF. CDR3 sequence (DNA): TGTGCCAGCAGCCGGAGCTATGGCTACACCTTC. The V call is TRBV7-9, the J call TRBJ1-2; D gene uncertain. The CDR3 has 11 amino acids. V was cut by 5 bases and J by 4 bases, with 5 bases left in between. Germline CDR1 and CDR2: SEHNR and FQNEAQ (reference sequence).